The T cell receptor beta chain under discussion was sequenced for a study of control samples from healthy donors and cancer patients. Repertoires were generated with immunoSEQ multiplex PCR, while TCRdb's copy carries only in-frame clones and drops some. The sample has 160,000 or so clones, approximately 94% seen once; the top ten hold 8.5%. V lost 1 base and J lost 3, with 7 bases in between. CDR3 length equals 13 residues. Germline V gene lookup returns CDR1 SEHNR and CDR2 FQNEAQ (reference sequence). The TCR sequence derives from a woman aged 40 to 49 in good health. The specimen was blood. The J gene is TRBJ2-7, the V gene TRBV7-9; no clear D. CDR3 nucleotides: TGTGCCAGCAGCTTAGGTAGTTTCTACGAGCAGTACTTC. Amino acids: CASSLGSFYEQYF.